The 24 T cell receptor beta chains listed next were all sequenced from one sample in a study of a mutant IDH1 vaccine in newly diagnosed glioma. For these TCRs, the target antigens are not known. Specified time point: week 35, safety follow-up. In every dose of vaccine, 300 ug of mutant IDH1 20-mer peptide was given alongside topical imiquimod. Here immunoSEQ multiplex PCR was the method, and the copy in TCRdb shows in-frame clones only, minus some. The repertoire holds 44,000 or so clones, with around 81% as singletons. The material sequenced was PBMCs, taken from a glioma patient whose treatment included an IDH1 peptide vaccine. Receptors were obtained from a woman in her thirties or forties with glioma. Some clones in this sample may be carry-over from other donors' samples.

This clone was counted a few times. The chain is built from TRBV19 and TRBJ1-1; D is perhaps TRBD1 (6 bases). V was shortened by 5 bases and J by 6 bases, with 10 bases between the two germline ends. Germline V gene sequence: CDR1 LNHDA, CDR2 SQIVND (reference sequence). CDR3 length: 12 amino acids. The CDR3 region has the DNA TGTGCCAGTAGTTTCCACAGGGCTGAAGCTTTCTTT. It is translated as CASSFHRAEAFF.

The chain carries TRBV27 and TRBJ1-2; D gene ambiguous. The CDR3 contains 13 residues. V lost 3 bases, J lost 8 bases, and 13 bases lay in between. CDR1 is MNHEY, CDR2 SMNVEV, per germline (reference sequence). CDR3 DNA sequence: TGTGCCAGCAGTTTGGGCCCCCTGGTGGGCTACACCTTC. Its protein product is CASSLGPLVGYTF.

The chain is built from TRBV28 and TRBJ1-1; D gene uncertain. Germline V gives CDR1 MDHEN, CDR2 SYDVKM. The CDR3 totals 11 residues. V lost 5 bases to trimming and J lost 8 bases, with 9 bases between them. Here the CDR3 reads CASSAPREAFF. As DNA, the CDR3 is TGTGCCAGCAGTGCCCCGAGAGAAGCTTTCTTT. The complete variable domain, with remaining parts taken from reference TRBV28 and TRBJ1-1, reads DVKVTQSSRYLVKRTGEKVFLECVQDMDHENMFWYRQDPGLGLRLIYFSYDVKMKEKGDIPEGYSVSREKKERFSLILESASTNQTSMYLCASSAPREAFFGQGTRLTVV.

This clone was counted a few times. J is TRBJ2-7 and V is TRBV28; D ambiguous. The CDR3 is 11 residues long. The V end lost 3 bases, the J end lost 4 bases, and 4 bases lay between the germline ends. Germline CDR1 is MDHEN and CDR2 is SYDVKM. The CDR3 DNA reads TGTGCCAGCAGTTTCGGGTACGAGCAGTACTTC. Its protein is CASSFGYEQYF.

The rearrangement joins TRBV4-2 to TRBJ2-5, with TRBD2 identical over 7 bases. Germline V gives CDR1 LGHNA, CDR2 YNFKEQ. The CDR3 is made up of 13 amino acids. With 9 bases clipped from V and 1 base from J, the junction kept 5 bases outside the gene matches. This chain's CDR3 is CASGGRGQETQYF. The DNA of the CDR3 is TGTGCCAGTGGGGGGAGGGGCCAAGAGACCCAGTACTTC.

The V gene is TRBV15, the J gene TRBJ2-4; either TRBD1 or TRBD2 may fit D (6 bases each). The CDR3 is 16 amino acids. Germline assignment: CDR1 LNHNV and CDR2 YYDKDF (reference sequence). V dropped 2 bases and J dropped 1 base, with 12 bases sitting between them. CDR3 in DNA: TGTGCCACCAGCAGATCAGGAGGGGGGGCCAAAAACATTCAGTACTTC. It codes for CATSRSGGGAKNIQYF.

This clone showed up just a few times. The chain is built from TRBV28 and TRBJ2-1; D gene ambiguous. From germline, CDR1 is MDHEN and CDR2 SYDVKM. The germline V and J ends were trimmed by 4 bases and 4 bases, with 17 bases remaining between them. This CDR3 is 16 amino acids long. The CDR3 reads CASSSSTETIYNEQFF. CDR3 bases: TGTGCCAGCAGTTCCTCGACGGAGACCATATACAATGAGCAGTTCTTC. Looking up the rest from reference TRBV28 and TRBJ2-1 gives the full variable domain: DVKVTQSSRYLVKRTGEKVFLECVQDMDHENMFWYRQDPGLGLRLIYFSYDVKMKEKGDIPEGYSVSREKKERFSLILESASTNQTSMYLCASSSSTETIYNEQFFGPGTRLTVL.

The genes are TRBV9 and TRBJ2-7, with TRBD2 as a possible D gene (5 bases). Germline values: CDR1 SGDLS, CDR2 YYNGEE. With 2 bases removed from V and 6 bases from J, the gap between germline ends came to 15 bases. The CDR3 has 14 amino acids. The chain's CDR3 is CASSVRVAGAEQYF. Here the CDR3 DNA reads TGTGCCAGCAGCGTGCGGGTAGCTGGTGCCGAGCAGTACTTC.

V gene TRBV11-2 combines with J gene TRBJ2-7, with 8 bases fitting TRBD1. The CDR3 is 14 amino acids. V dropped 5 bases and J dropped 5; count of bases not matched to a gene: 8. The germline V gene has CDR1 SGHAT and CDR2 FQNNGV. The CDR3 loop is CASSKGQGRNEQYF. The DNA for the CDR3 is TGTGCCAGCAGCAAAGGACAGGGTCGGAACGAGCAGTACTTC.

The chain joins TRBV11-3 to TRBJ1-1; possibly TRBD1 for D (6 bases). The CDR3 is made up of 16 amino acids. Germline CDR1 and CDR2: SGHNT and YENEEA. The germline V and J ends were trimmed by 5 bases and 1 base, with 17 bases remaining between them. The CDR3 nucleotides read TGTGCCAGCAGCCCGGGGCGACAGGAGGGGAACACTGAAGCTTTCTTT. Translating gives CASSPGRQEGNTEAFF.

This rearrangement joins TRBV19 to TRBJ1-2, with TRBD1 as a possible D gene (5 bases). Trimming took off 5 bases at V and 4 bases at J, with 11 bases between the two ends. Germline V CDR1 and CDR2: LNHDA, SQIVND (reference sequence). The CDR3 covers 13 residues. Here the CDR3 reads CASSGDGVYGYTF. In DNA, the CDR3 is TGTGCCAGTAGTGGGGACGGAGTCTATGGCTACACCTTC.

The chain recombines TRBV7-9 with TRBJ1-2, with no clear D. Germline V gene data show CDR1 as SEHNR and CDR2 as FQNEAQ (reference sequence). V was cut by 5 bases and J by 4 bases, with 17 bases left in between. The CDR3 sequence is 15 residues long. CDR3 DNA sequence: TGTGCCAGCAGCCCTGCTTTAGGACGGAGCTATGGCTACACCTTC. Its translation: CASSPALGRSYGYTF.

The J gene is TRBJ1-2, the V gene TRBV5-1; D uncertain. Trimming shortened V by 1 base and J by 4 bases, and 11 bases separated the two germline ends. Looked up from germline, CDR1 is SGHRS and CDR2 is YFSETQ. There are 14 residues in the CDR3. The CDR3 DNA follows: TGCGCCAGCAGCTTGAGCTCGGAAGGCTATGGCTACACCTTC. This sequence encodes CASSLSSEGYGYTF. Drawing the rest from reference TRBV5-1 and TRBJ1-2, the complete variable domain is KAGVTQTPRYLIKTRGQQVTLSCSPISGHRSVSWYQQTPGQGLQFLFEYFSETQRNKGNFPGRFSGRQFSNSRSEMNVSTLELGDSALYLCASSLSSEGYGYTFGSGTRLTVV.

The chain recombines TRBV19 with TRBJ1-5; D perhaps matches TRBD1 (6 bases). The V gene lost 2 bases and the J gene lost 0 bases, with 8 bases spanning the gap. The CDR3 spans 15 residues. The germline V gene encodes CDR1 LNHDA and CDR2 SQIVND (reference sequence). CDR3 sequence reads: CASSIWGRSNQPQHF. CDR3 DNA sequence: TGTGCCAGTAGTATATGGGGGCGTAGCAATCAGCCCCAGCATTTT.

The DNA of the CDR3 is TGTGCCAGCAGCCTGACTGCCCAAGAGACCCAGTACTTC. Its translation is CASSLTAQETQYF. V and J are TRBV7-2 and TRBJ2-5; no definite D call. V dropped 5 bases and J dropped 1 base, with 8 bases sitting between them. This CDR3 region has 13 residues. The germline V gene has CDR1 SGHTA and CDR2 FQGNSA.

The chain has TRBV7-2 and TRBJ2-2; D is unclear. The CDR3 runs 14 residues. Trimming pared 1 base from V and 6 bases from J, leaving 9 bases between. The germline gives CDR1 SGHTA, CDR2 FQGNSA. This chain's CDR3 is CASSLDHGPGELFF. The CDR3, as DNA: TGTGCCAGCAGCTTAGATCATGGGCCCGGGGAGCTGTTTTTT.

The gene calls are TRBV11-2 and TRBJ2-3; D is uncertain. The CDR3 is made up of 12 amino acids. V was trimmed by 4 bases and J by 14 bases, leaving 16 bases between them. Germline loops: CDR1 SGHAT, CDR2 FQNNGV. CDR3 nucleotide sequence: TGTGCCAGCAGCTCCGGGCTCCAACGCACGTATTTT. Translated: CASSSGLQRTYF. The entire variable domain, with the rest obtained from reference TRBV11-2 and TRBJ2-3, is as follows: EAGVAQSPRYKIIEKRQSVAFWCNPISGHATLYWYQQILGQGPKLLIQFQNNGVVDDSQLPKDRFSAERLKGVDSTLKIQPAKLEDSAVYLCASSSGLQRTYFGPGTRLTVL.

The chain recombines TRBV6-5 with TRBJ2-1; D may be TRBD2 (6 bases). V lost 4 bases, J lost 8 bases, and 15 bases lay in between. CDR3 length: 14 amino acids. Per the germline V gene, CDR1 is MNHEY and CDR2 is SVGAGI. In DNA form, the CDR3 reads TGTGCCAGCAGTTCTGGCGGGGTCCTCCATGAGCAGTTCTTC. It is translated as CASSSGGVLHEQFF.

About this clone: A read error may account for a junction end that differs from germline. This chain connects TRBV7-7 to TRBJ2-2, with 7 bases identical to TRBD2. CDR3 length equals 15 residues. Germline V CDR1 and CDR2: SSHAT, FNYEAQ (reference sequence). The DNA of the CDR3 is TGTGCTAGCAGCTTAAGAGCGGGGCCTACCGGGGAGCTGTTTTTT. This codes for CASSLRAGPTGELFF.

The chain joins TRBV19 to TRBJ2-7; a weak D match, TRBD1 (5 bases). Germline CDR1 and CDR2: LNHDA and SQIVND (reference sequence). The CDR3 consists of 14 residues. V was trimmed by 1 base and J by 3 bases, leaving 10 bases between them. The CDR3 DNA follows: TGTGCCAGTAGTATAGGGGGCAGGAACTACGAGCAGTACTTC. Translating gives CASSIGGRNYEQYF.

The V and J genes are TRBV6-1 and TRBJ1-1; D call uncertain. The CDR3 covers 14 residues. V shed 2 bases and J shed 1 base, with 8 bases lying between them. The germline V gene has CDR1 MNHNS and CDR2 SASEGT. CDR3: CASSELQTNTEAFF. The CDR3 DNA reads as TGTGCCAGCAGTGAACTACAGACGAACACTGAAGCTTTCTTT.

CDR3 loop: CASSLAPRAPLGGYTF. The CDR3 region has the DNA TGTGCCAGCAGCTTGGCTCCCAGGGCCCCGTTGGGGGGCTACACCTTC. This chain joins TRBV5-6 and TRBJ1-2, with D tentatively TRBD1 (5 bases). The CDR3 length is 16 residues. Germline CDR1 is SGHDT and CDR2 is YYEEEE. Deletions cut 0 bases from V and 8 bases from J, with 20 bases between. The whole variable domain, filled in from reference TRBV5-6 and TRBJ1-2, reads DAGVTQSPTHLIKTRGQQVTLRCSPKSGHDTVSWYQQALGQGPQFIFQYYEEEERQRGNFPDRFSGHQFPNYSSELNVNALLLGDSALYLCASSLAPRAPLGGYTFGSGTRLTVV.

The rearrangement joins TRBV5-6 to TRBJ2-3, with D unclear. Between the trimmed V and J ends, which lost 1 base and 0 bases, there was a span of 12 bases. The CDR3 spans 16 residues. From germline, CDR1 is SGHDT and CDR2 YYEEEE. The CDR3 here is CASSLLGVPSTDTQYF. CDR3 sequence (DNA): TGTGCCAGCAGCTTGCTCGGAGTACCTAGCACAGATACGCAGTATTTT.

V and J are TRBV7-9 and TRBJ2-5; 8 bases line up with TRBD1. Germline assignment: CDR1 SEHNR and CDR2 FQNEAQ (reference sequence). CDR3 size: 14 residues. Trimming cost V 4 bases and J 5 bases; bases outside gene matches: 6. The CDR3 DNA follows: TGTGCCAGCAGCTCCGGACAGGGCAGGGAGACCCAGTACTTC. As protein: CASSSGQGRETQYF.